This paragraph covers one T cell receptor (beta chain) sequence. Its recognized antigen is unknown. Per-base quality was not reported, and no clone a single base away is much larger than it. TCR beta CDR3 regions were amplified from RNA transcripts. The TCR CDR3 was subjected to a first round of RT-PCR using the HTBI primer set and the Qiagen OneStep RT-PCR kit. Libraries were constructed in a second round of multiplex PCR, after which size selection and purification were performed. Sequencing of the libraries was done on an Illumina HiSeq2000 using paired-end 100 bp reads. The authors' analysis ran thus. SOAPnuke was used to process the raw data, removing reads that contained adapters or uncalled bases, had a mean Phred below 15, or lacked an exact match to the constant primer or identifier. High-quality paired reads were merged with COPE v1.2.5, and unique nucleotide sequences were defined as clonotypes. Clonotypes were aligned to IMGT TRBV, TRBD and TRBJ reference segments using MiTCR v1.1. Only V-J combinations with frequency above 0.0001, covering 99% to 99.2% of repertoires, were analysed. The TCS score was defined as the ratio of F50 (clonal expansion) to E x V (chaos), calculated using BLOSUM62-based TCRdist between CDR3 peptides within each V-J. Welch's t-statistics and random forest reduced roughly 500 V-J features to 10 to 15, which were used in a naive Bayes classifier (R e1071). Through fastp at Q25 and MiXCR, TCRdb rebuilt clones from the public reads, retaining in-frame beta chains. Rows are combined by CDR3 protein, so each entry shows the most common genes and DNA. These V and J calls rely on TCRdb rather than the paper's analysis. In all, the sample holds a few hundred thousand distinct CDR3 sequences, and over 20% of those were seen once. The ten top clones hold roughly 60% of the sample.

This record comes from a study of T cells in Graves' hyperthyroidism and ophthalmopathy (dated by TCRdb to between 2018 and 2020). Regarding the study in general: Peripheral blood samples were taken at initial diagnosis, before any treatment was given. TCR V-J signatures able to tell the groups apart were searched for in a discovery cohort of some 97 patients, of whom around 43 had Graves' ophthalmopathy and 57 had stable Graves' hyperthyroidism. Prospective prediction of ophthalmopathy was tested in an independent validation cohort of under 20 hyperthyroidism patients and around 16 patients who later progressed to ophthalmopathy. The 100 discovery patients were randomly split 7:3 into training and test sets. The study also compared thyroid tissue and blood T-cell repertoires from more than 5 Graves' hyperthyroidism patients. After sampling, hyperthyroidism patients received methimazole starting at 30 mg daily, and ophthalmopathy patients received high-dose intravenous methylprednisolone. TCR Vbeta CDR3 sequencing of 135 peripheral blood samples (around 45 ophthalmopathy, 75 or so hyperthyroidism and roughly 17 progressor patients) is reported in the paper. The research as a whole found: In cross-validation, a model built on a 13 V-J signature told ophthalmopathy apart from stable hyperthyroidism with under 90% sensitivity and roughly 82% specificity, and in testing the same model reached 80%/75%. No statistical method was used to fix the sample size in advance, and group allocation was not hidden from the investigators. Most expanded thyroid clonotypes (frequency above 0.001) were also found in blood, which suggests that blood repertoires may mirror thyroid immune responses. During validation, the model predicted progression to ophthalmopathy a median of around 6 months ahead of onset, with 60% to 71% sensitivity and 72% to 80% specificity.

Ophthalmopathy patients had moderately to severely active disease, with a Clinical Activity Score of 3 or more, a NOSPECS grade of 4 or more, and a disease duration of less than 3 months. Exclusion was applied to patients with uncontrolled infections, other autoimmune diseases, pregnancy or lactation. Diagnoses were based on clinical symptoms, serum thyroxine and TRAb, thyroid ultrasound and orbital computed tomography. Ficoll-Paque density gradient centrifugation was used to isolate PBMCs from approximately 10 ml of fresh peripheral blood. Trizol reagent was used to extract total RNA, and RNA quality was then checked on an Agilent 2100 Bioanalyzer. V loses 6 bases, J loses 0 bases, and the germline ends lie 9 bases apart. CDR1 DFQATT and CDR2 SNEGSKA are derived from the germline V gene (reference sequence). The CDR3 goes from the cysteine to the phenylalanine over 14 residues. Only the CDR3 portion is preserved as DNA: 42 bases, with reading frame beginning at the first base.

The rearranged chain carries TRBV20-1 and TRBJ1-6; possibly the D gene is TRBD1, per 6 matching bases. Sequenced: blood. This clonotype was obtained from a man aged 30-40 years with Graves' ophthalmopathy. The CDR3 sequence is CSAPQGSYNSPLHF. The DNA is TGCAGTGCGCCACAGGGCTCCTATAATTCACCCCTCCACTTT.